This T cell receptor beta chain was identified during a study of cytomegalovirus exposure and HLA in healthy donors. The PCR had 60 Vbeta and 13 Jbeta primers. Repertoires were generated with immunoSEQ multiplex PCR, while TCRdb's copy carries only in-frame clones and drops some. The sample lists 150,000 to 180,000 clones, approximately 74% occurring once. V lost 3 bases to trimming and J lost 4 bases; unmatched junction nucleotides: 5. The CDR3 is 14 residues long. Germline assignment: CDR1 SGHNT and CDR2 YYREEE (reference sequence). This sequence was found in a man aged 25-45 years in good health and CMV-seronegative. The sequencing sample was made of PBMCs. The chain has TRBV5-4 and TRBJ2-5; TRBD2 matches 8 bases. This CDR3 is CASSYRGGRETQYF. The CDR3 region has the DNA TGTGCCAGCAGCTATCGGGGGGGCAGAGAGACCCAGTACTTC.